These T cell receptor beta chains were read from a single sample in a study of PD-L1 blockade in urothelial cancer. Here immunoSEQ multiplex PCR was the method, and the copy in TCRdb shows in-frame clones only, minus some. The profile shows approximately 52,000 clones, roughly 77% of them singletons. The material was PBMCs, obtained around atezolizumab (anti-PD-L1) treatment. These receptors all come from a man aged 70-80 years with urothelial cancer. Each CDR3 is given with its conserved first and last residue. The D gene is left open where the match is weak. Clone size is given for some rows only: seen once, a few or many times, or a class if the clone is expanded.

J gene: TRBJ2-7; clone size: few; D gene: -; V gene: TRBV29-1; CDR3 protein: CSVETGKYEQYF; CDR3 DNA: TGCAGCGTTGAAACAGGGAAATACGAGCAGTACTTC
J gene: TRBJ2-1; clone size: -; D gene: TRBD2; V gene: TRBV7-8; CDR3 protein: CASSSGLAVYNEQFF; CDR3 DNA: TGTGCCAGCAGCTCCGGACTAGCGGTTTACAATGAGCAGTTCTTC
J gene: TRBJ1-3; clone size: -; D gene: -; V gene: TRBV4-2; CDR3 protein: CASSQEAVSGNTIYF; CDR3 DNA: TGTGCCAGCAGCCAAGAAGCGGTCTCTGGAAACACCATATATTTT
J gene: TRBJ1-6; clone size: -; D gene: TRBD1; V gene: TRBV6-5; CDR3 protein: CASSLGTGYSPLHF; CDR3 DNA: TGTGCCAGCAGCCTCGGGACAGGGTATTCACCCCTCCACTTT
J gene: TRBJ2-1; clone size: -; D gene: -; V gene: TRBV7-2; CDR3 protein: CASSPPGASEQFF; CDR3 DNA: TGTGCCAGCAGCCCACCAGGGGCTAGTGAGCAGTTCTTC
J gene: TRBJ2-7; clone size: -; D gene: -; V gene: TRBV7-2; CDR3 protein: CASSLTITYEQYF; CDR3 DNA: TGTGCCAGCAGCCTTACAATTACCTACGAGCAGTACTTC
J gene: TRBJ1-2; clone size: -; D gene: TRBD1; V gene: TRBV29-1; CDR3 protein: CSARTGRGYGYTF; CDR3 DNA: TGCAGCGCCCGGACAGGGAGGGGGTATGGCTACACCTTC
J gene: TRBJ2-2; clone size: -; D gene: -; V gene: TRBV7-2; CDR3 protein: CASSPGTRTGELFF; CDR3 DNA: TGTGCCAGCAGCCCCGGGACTCGGACCGGGGAGCTGTTTTTT
J gene: TRBJ2-1; clone size: few; D gene: -; V gene: TRBV9; CDR3 protein: CASSKQGGSYNEQFF; CDR3 DNA: TGTGCCAGCAGCAAGCAGGGTGGCTCCTACAATGAGCAGTTCTTC
J gene: TRBJ2-2; clone size: -; D gene: TRBD2; V gene: TRBV11-3; CDR3 protein: CASSLGRRGRARTGELFF; CDR3 DNA: TGTGCCAGCAGCTTAGGGCGACGCGGGAGGGCCCGGACCGGGGAGCTGTTTTTT
J gene: TRBJ2-1; clone size: once; D gene: -; V gene: TRBV9; CDR3 protein: CASSVSGVTYNEQFF; CDR3 DNA: TGTGCCAGCAGCGTATCAGGGGTCACCTACAATGAGCAGTTCTTC
J gene: TRBJ2-5; clone size: -; D gene: TRBD1; V gene: TRBV5-1; CDR3 protein: CASSHRGQGGETQYF; CDR3 DNA: TGCGCCAGCAGCCACCGGGGACAGGGAGGCGAGACCCAGTACTTC
J gene: TRBJ2-1; clone size: -; D gene: TRBD2; V gene: TRBV7-7; CDR3 protein: CASSPLAGAYNEQFF; CDR3 DNA: TGTGCTAGCAGCCCGCTAGCGGGTGCATACAATGAGCAGTTCTTC
J gene: TRBJ1-2; clone size: -; D gene: TRBD1; V gene: TRBV18; CDR3 protein: CASSPTSGTGGFNYGYTF; CDR3 DNA: TGTGCCAGCTCACCAACGTCCGGGACAGGGGGCTTTAACTATGGCTACACCTTC
J gene: TRBJ2-1; clone size: -; D gene: -; V gene: TRBV10-3; CDR3 protein: CAISSGIFNEQFF; CDR3 DNA: TGTGCCATCAGCTCAGGGATTTTCAATGAGCAGTTCTTC
J gene: TRBJ1-5; clone size: once; D gene: TRBD1; V gene: TRBV18; CDR3 protein: CASRRDRNQPQHF; CDR3 DNA: TGTGCCAGCCGTCGGGACAGAAATCAGCCCCAGCATTTT
J gene: TRBJ2-7; clone size: -; D gene: -; V gene: TRBV11-2; CDR3 protein: CASSLGTREVSEQYF; CDR3 DNA: TGTGCCAGCAGCTTAGGGACCAGGGAGGTATCCGAGCAGTACTTC
J gene: TRBJ1-5; clone size: -; D gene: TRBD1; V gene: TRBV6-1; CDR3 protein: CASRGDRVSNQPQHF; CDR3 DNA: TGTGCCAGCAGGGGGGACAGGGTAAGCAATCAGCCCCAGCATTTT
J gene: TRBJ2-1; clone size: -; D gene: TRBD1; V gene: TRBV10-3; CDR3 protein: CAIRGTGNDEQFF; CDR3 DNA: TGTGCCATCAGGGGGACAGGGAACGATGAGCAGTTCTTC
J gene: TRBJ2-5; clone size: -; D gene: -; V gene: TRBV7-2; CDR3 protein: CASSRQTLIQETQYF; CDR3 DNA: TGTGCCAGCAGTCGACAGACTCTCATCCAAGAGACCCAGTACTTC
J gene: TRBJ1-2; clone size: -; D gene: TRBD1; V gene: TRBV6-5; CDR3 protein: CASSYSTGTAGYTF; CDR3 DNA: TGTGCCAGCAGTTACTCGACGGGGACAGCTGGCTACACCTTC
J gene: TRBJ1-1; clone size: -; D gene: TRBD1; V gene: TRBV4-1; CDR3 protein: CASSQDRGTGRASDTEAFF; CDR3 DNA: TGCGCCAGCAGCCAAGATCGAGGGACAGGGCGGGCGTCGGACACTGAAGCTTTCTTT
J gene: TRBJ2-5; clone size: -; D gene: -; V gene: TRBV2; CDR3 protein: CASSEPRRKETQYF; CDR3 DNA: TGTGCCAGCAGTGAGCCCCGGCGGAAAGAGACCCAGTACTTC
J gene: TRBJ2-3; clone size: -; D gene: -; V gene: TRBV5-4; CDR3 protein: CASSPMGGTQYF; CDR3 DNA: TGTGCCAGCAGCCCCATGGGGGGTACGCAGTATTTT
J gene: TRBJ2-1; clone size: once; D gene: TRBD2; V gene: TRBV7-9; CDR3 protein: CASSFPASGGRSYNEQFF; CDR3 DNA: TGTGCCAGCAGCTTCCCGGCCAGCGGGGGCCGCTCCTACAATGAGCAGTTCTTC
J gene: TRBJ2-3; clone size: medium-sized; D gene: TRBD2; V gene: TRBV14; CDR3 protein: CASSQQLASTDTQYF; CDR3 DNA: TGTGCCAGCAGCCAACAACTAGCGAGCACAGATACGCAGTATTTT
J gene: TRBJ1-2; clone size: -; D gene: -; V gene: TRBV19; CDR3 protein: CASSPGRGNGYTF; CDR3 DNA: TGTGCCAGTAGTCCTGGTCGGGGTAATGGCTACACCTTC
J gene: TRBJ2-2; clone size: -; D gene: -; V gene: TRBV7-2; CDR3 protein: CASILNYGGELFF; CDR3 DNA: TGTGCCAGCATCCTCAACTATGGCGGGGAGCTGTTTTTT
J gene: TRBJ1-1; clone size: -; D gene: -; V gene: TRBV10-1; CDR3 protein: CASSAQGRYTEAFF; CDR3 DNA: TGCGCCAGCAGTGCACAGGGAAGGTACACTGAAGCTTTCTTT
J gene: TRBJ2-2; clone size: -; D gene: TRBD2; V gene: TRBV18; CDR3 protein: CASSPLRLAGVNTGELFF; CDR3 DNA: TGTGCCAGCTCACCACTAAGACTAGCGGGGGTCAACACCGGGGAGCTGTTTTTT
J gene: TRBJ2-5; clone size: -; D gene: -; V gene: TRBV5-1; CDR3 protein: CASSLPIPGRVQETQYF; CDR3 DNA: TGCGCCAGCAGCTTGCCCATTCCGGGGAGAGTACAAGAGACCCAGTACTTC
J gene: TRBJ1-2; clone size: -; D gene: -; V gene: TRBV4-3; CDR3 protein: CASSQGQVSYGYTF; CDR3 DNA: TGCGCCAGCAGCCAAGGGCAGGTCTCTTATGGCTACACCTTC
J gene: TRBJ2-3; clone size: -; D gene: -; V gene: TRBV14; CDR3 protein: CASSQDRLSDTQYF; CDR3 DNA: TGTGCCAGCAGCCAAGACAGGTTGTCAGATACGCAGTATTTT
J gene: TRBJ2-1; clone size: few; D gene: TRBD2; V gene: TRBV25-1; CDR3 protein: CASSRDYYNEQFF; CDR3 DNA: TGTGCCAGCAGCCGGGACTACTACAATGAGCAGTTCTTC
J gene: TRBJ2-5; clone size: -; D gene: -; V gene: TRBV15; CDR3 protein: CATSRDIETQYF; CDR3 DNA: TGTGCCACCAGCAGAGATATCGAGACCCAGTACTTC
J gene: TRBJ1-5; clone size: -; D gene: -; V gene: TRBV7-3; CDR3 protein: CASRLSDFRGCQPQHF; CDR3 DNA: TGTGCCAGCAGGCTTAGTGATTTCAGGGGATGCCAGCCCCAGCATTTT
J gene: TRBJ2-7; clone size: once; D gene: TRBD1; V gene: TRBV2; CDR3 protein: CASSGVRTGPKQYF; CDR3 DNA: TGTGCCAGCAGTGGGGTCCGGACAGGGCCCAAGCAGTACTTC
J gene: TRBJ2-7; clone size: -; D gene: -; V gene: TRBV4-1; CDR3 protein: CASSQYRDNEQYF; CDR3 DNA: TGCGCCAGCAGCCAGTACCGGGACAACGAGCAGTACTTC
J gene: TRBJ2-7; clone size: -; D gene: -; V gene: TRBV5-1; CDR3 protein: CASSFSTGRLDEQYF; CDR3 DNA: TGCGCCAGCAGCTTCTCGACAGGCCGGTTGGACGAGCAGTACTTC
J gene: TRBJ2-5; clone size: few; D gene: TRBD1; V gene: TRBV5-6; CDR3 protein: CASSLFRGRGYF; CDR3 DNA: TGTGCCAGCAGCTTGTTCAGGGGGCGAGGCTACTTC
J gene: TRBJ1-2; clone size: -; D gene: -; V gene: TRBV2; CDR3 protein: CASSSALQGLDGYTF; CDR3 DNA: TGTGCCAGCAGTTCGGCATTACAGGGCCTAGATGGCTACACCTTC
J gene: TRBJ2-1; clone size: -; D gene: TRBD1; V gene: TRBV2; CDR3 protein: CASSDILQGAWYEQFF; CDR3 DNA: TGTGCCAGCAGTGATATCCTCCAGGGGGCGTGGTATGAGCAGTTCTTC
J gene: TRBJ2-1; clone size: -; D gene: TRBD2; V gene: TRBV7-8; CDR3 protein: CASGLAGYNEQFF; CDR3 DNA: TGTGCCAGCGGACTAGCGGGATACAATGAGCAGTTCTTC
J gene: TRBJ1-5; clone size: -; D gene: -; V gene: TRBV19; CDR3 protein: CASSIVEGPGQPQHF; CDR3 DNA: TGTGCCAGTAGTATTGTAGAGGGCCCAGGTCAGCCCCAGCATTTT
J gene: TRBJ2-1; clone size: few; D gene: TRBD1; V gene: TRBV29-1; CDR3 protein: CSVDRDSEYNEQFF; CDR3 DNA: TGCAGCGTTGATCGGGACAGTGAATACAATGAGCAGTTCTTC
J gene: TRBJ2-1; clone size: once; D gene: -; V gene: TRBV5-6; CDR3 protein: CASSPGRHEQFF; CDR3 DNA: TGTGCCAGCAGCCCTGGGAGACATGAGCAGTTCTTC
J gene: TRBJ2-1; clone size: -; D gene: -; V gene: TRBV11-2; CDR3 protein: CASTRERNEQFF; CDR3 DNA: TGTGCCAGCACCCGGGAAAGGAATGAGCAGTTCTTC
J gene: TRBJ2-2; clone size: -; D gene: TRBD2; V gene: TRBV5-1; CDR3 protein: CASSLGTSGPGELFF; CDR3 DNA: TGCGCCAGCAGCCTAGGGACTAGCGGGCCCGGGGAGCTGTTTTTT
J gene: TRBJ2-3; clone size: -; D gene: -; V gene: TRBV11-2; CDR3 protein: CASSLLADQGTQYF; CDR3 DNA: TGTGCCAGCAGCTTACTCGCGGACCAGGGTACGCAGTATTTT
J gene: TRBJ1-5; clone size: -; D gene: -; V gene: TRBV15; CDR3 protein: CATSYRVWGQPQHF; CDR3 DNA: TGTGCCACCAGCTACAGGGTATGGGGACAGCCCCAGCATTTT
J gene: TRBJ2-1; clone size: -; D gene: TRBD1; V gene: TRBV7-8; CDR3 protein: CASSFRDRYNEQFF; CDR3 DNA: TGTGCCAGCAGCTTTCGGGACAGATACAATGAGCAGTTCTTC
J gene: TRBJ2-6; clone size: once; D gene: -; V gene: TRBV28; CDR3 protein: CASRLSGANVLTF; CDR3 DNA: TGTGCCAGCAGACTTTCTGGGGCCAACGTCCTGACTTTC
J gene: TRBJ2-6; clone size: -; D gene: -; V gene: TRBV27; CDR3 protein: CASSLMSSSARGANVLTF; CDR3 DNA: TGTGCCAGCAGTTTAATGAGCTCTAGCGCGAGGGGGGCCAACGTCCTGACTTTC